A selection of T cell receptor beta chains follows, all from one sample in a study of OX40 agonist ivuxolimab in advanced cancers. Measured with immunoSEQ multiplex PCR; TCRdb has only the in-frame clones, and not every one. The table has about 68,000 clones, about 85% seen once; the top ten hold 0.55% to 0.85%. Sequences were derived from CD4+ or CD8+ T cells sorted from blood, sampled in a trial of the OX40 agonist ivuxolimab. These receptors were collected from an adult with an advanced solid tumor such as melanoma, head and neck, liver or kidney cancer. The CDR3 runs from the conserved cysteine through the conserved F or W. Fields, in order: clone size, J gene, V gene, D gene, CDR3 DNA, CDR3 protein. D genes are given only for firm matches. Only part of the rows carry a size: once, few, many, or a class if the clone is expanded.

NA TRBJ2-3 TRBV6-5 TRBD1 TGTGCCAGCAGCCCGACAGGGGAAGCAGCAGATACGCAGTATTTT CASSPTGEAADTQYF
NA TRBJ2-7 TRBV7-2 TRBD2 TGTGCCAGCAGCCCTTACGCTAGCGGGGGGGCCTACGAGCAGTACTTC CASSPYASGGAYEQYF
NA TRBJ1-4 TRBV6-1 TRBD1 TGTGCCAGCAGTGAAGCTAGGAGGGGGCTCAATGAAAAACTGTTTTTT CASSEARRGLNEKLFF
NA TRBJ1-3 TRBV10-3 NA TGTGCCATCAGCCAGTTCTCTGGAAACACCATATATTTT CAISQFSGNTIYF
NA TRBJ1-4 TRBV5-1 TRBD1 TGCGCCAGCACCAACGGGGGACAGCTAGGTGATGAAAAACTGTTTTTT CASTNGGQLGDEKLFF
NA TRBJ2-7 TRBV5-8 NA TGTGCCAGCAGCTTCTCAGGAGATTTGACCTACGAGCAGTACTTC CASSFSGDLTYEQYF
once TRBJ2-1 TRBV19 NA TGTGCCAGTAGTGGAGCTCTTTACAATGAGCAGTTCTTC CASSGALYNEQFF
NA TRBJ1-1 TRBV6-1 NA TGTGCCAGCAGATACCAGGGGCGGGACACTGAAGCTTTCTTT CASRYQGRDTEAFF
NA TRBJ2-7 TRBV19 TRBD2 TGTGCCAGTAGTAAAGAGGGGACTAGCGGGGAATACTTC CASSKEGTSGEYF
NA TRBJ1-2 TRBV9 TRBD1 TGTGCCAGCAGCGTAGGTCAAGGGGGCAGATCCTATGGCTACACCTTC CASSVGQGGRSYGYTF
NA TRBJ2-7 TRBV18 TRBD1 TGTGCCAGCTCACCACTGGGACAGGGGGCCTACGAGCAGTACTTC CASSPLGQGAYEQYF
NA TRBJ2-5 TRBV2 NA TGTGCCAGCAGTCCCTCCCCAGGGAGTAAGGAGACCCAGTACTTC CASSPSPGSKETQYF
NA TRBJ1-4 TRBV7-6 TRBD1 TGTGCCAGCAGCCCTAAAACCGGGACAGGGGAGGAAAAACTGTTTTTT CASSPKTGTGEEKLFF
NA TRBJ2-5 TRBV5-1 NA TGCGCCAGCAGCTTGGGCAGCTCCTCCGTCCAAGAGACCCAGTACTTC CASSLGSSSVQETQYF
NA TRBJ2-7 TRBV5-1 TRBD1 TGCGCCAGCAGCCCGGGACAGGGCAACGAGCAGTACTTC CASSPGQGNEQYF
NA TRBJ2-2 TRBV18 NA TGTGCCAGCTCACCCCGACAGGCCAACACCGGGGAGCTGTTTTTT CASSPRQANTGELFF
few TRBJ1-2 TRBV19 TRBD1 TGTGCCAGTAGTGTCACTTCGACAGGGAACTATGGCTACACCTTC CASSVTSTGNYGYTF
NA TRBJ1-1 TRBV5-1 TRBD1 TGCGCCAGCAGCTTTCAGGGGGGCGCTGAAGCTTTCTTT CASSFQGGAEAFF
NA TRBJ1-4 TRBV29-1 NA TGCAGCGTTTCCGTCGGTGTCGGGGAAAAACTGTTTTTT CSVSVGVGEKLFF
NA TRBJ2-2 TRBV18 TRBD1 TGTGCCAGCTCACCATTAAGGACAGGGAACACCGGGGAGCTGTTTTTT CASSPLRTGNTGELFF
NA TRBJ2-2 TRBV7-2 NA TGTGCCAGCAGCCCCTACTATGGGAACACCGGGGAGCTGTTTTTT CASSPYYGNTGELFF
once TRBJ1-3 TRBV18 NA TGTGCCAGCTCACCGGGGACACCCGTTTTGGGCACCATATATTTT CASSPGTPVLGTIYF
NA TRBJ1-6 TRBV5-6 NA TGTGCCAGCAGCTTGCGGGGGACCTATAATTCACCCCTCCACTTT CASSLRGTYNSPLHF
NA TRBJ2-1 TRBV18 NA TGTGCCAGCTCATCCTGGCAGGTCCAAACCTACAATGAGCAGTTCTTC CASSSWQVQTYNEQFF
NA TRBJ2-2 TRBV5-5 NA TGTGCCAGCAGCTTGGTATGGCGGACGAACACCGGGGAGCTGTTTTTT CASSLVWRTNTGELFF
NA TRBJ1-4 TRBV7-6 TRBD1 TGTGCCAGCAGCTTCCCAGGGGGAAATGAAAAACTGTTTTTT CASSFPGGNEKLFF
NA TRBJ1-1 TRBV7-2 NA TGTGCCAGCAGCTTAGGCACGGCTAACACTGAAGCTTTCTTT CASSLGTANTEAFF
NA TRBJ2-7 TRBV11-2 NA TGTGCCAGCAGCCGCTTTTACGAGCAGTACTTC CASSRFYEQYF
NA TRBJ1-5 TRBV5-6 NA TGTGCCAGCAGCTTGGCCTCGTGGGGTGAGGGTCAGCCCCAGCATTTT CASSLASWGEGQPQHF
few TRBJ2-7 TRBV12-5 NA TGTGCTAGTGGCCAACACTACGAGCAGTACTTC CASGQHYEQYF
NA TRBJ2-1 TRBV13 TRBD2 TGTGCCGGCAGCTTAAGGTGGCGGGGGAGCTCCTACAATGAGCAGTTCTTC CAGSLRWRGSSYNEQFF
NA TRBJ1-3 TRBV5-4 NA TGTGCCAGCAGCCGGGGTGCTGTGGGGTCTGGAAACACCATATATTTT CASSRGAVGSGNTIYF
NA TRBJ1-5 TRBV6-1 NA TGTGCCAGCAGTGCCCCATCCCAGGGGCATCAGCCCCAGCATTTT CASSAPSQGHQPQHF
NA TRBJ2-1 TRBV18 TRBD2 TGTGCCAGCTCACTCAGCGGGGACTACAATGAGCAGTTCTTC CASSLSGDYNEQFF
NA TRBJ2-2 TRBV7-9 TRBD1 TGTGCCAGCAGCCCCCAGGGGGCGTCAGGGTGGAACACCGGGGAGCTGTTTTTT CASSPQGASGWNTGELFF
NA TRBJ2-7 TRBV7-8 NA TGTGCCAGCAGCTTAGGGACGGGACCCTACGAGCAGTACTTC CASSLGTGPYEQYF
NA TRBJ1-5 TRBV27 NA TGTGCCAGCAGTTCTACGGGACGGGCGGTCTCCCACAATCAGCCCCAGCATTTT CASSSTGRAVSHNQPQHF
NA TRBJ1-1 TRBV5-1 TRBD1 TGCGCCAGCAGCTCCATGGACAGGGGAAACACTGAAGCTTTCTTT CASSSMDRGNTEAFF
NA TRBJ2-3 TRBV4-3 TRBD2 TGCGCCAGCAGCCAACTGACTAGCGGGGGAATCACAGATACGCAGTATTTT CASSQLTSGGITDTQYF
NA TRBJ2-1 TRBV7-2 NA TGTGCCAGCAGCTTTTGGGTTGACGATGAGCAGTTCTTC CASSFWVDDEQFF
NA TRBJ1-1 TRBV11-2 NA TGTGCCAGCAGTACAGGGATCGCGAACACTGAAGCTTTCTTT CASSTGIANTEAFF
NA TRBJ1-4 TRBV4-1 NA TGCGCCAGCAGCCAGGGAATGCTGAATGAAAAACTGTTTTTT CASSQGMLNEKLFF
NA TRBJ2-1 TRBV4-3 NA TGCGCCAGCAGCCCCCTCGGGGGTATCAATGAGCAGTTCTTC CASSPLGGINEQFF
NA TRBJ1-3 TRBV7-2 NA TGTGCCAGCAGCCCGCTCTCGACAGGAAACACCATATATTTT CASSPLSTGNTIYF
NA TRBJ1-4 TRBV7-9 TRBD1 TGTGCCAGCAGCTTTCTGACAGGGGGAAATGAAAAACTGTTTTTT CASSFLTGGNEKLFF
few TRBJ1-5 TRBV7-2 NA TGTGCCAGCAGCTTGACAGGTGCGTTCGGCAATCAGCCCCAGCATTTT CASSLTGAFGNQPQHF
few TRBJ1-2 TRBV6-5 TRBD1 TGTGCCAGCACCACGGGACAGAGGGGCTACACCTTC CASTTGQRGYTF
NA TRBJ1-3 TRBV12-5 NA TGTGCTAGTGGAACCGGGTTCTCTGGAAACACCATATATTTT CASGTGFSGNTIYF
NA TRBJ1-5 TRBV6-6 NA TGTGCCAGCAGTCGCCCCCGGACAGATCGGGGTCAGCCCCAGCATTTT CASSRPRTDRGQPQHF
NA TRBJ1-2 TRBV9 NA TGTGCCAGCAGCTCCCCAGGGGTGTATGGCTACACCTTC CASSSPGVYGYTF
few TRBJ1-5 TRBV19 NA TGTGCCAGTAGTATCGCCAAAGGACAGAACTATCAGCCCCAGCATTTT CASSIAKGQNYQPQHF
NA TRBJ2-7 TRBV4-3 TRBD2 TGCGCCAGCAGCCAAGCTGGGGGGGACGAGCAGTACTTC CASSQAGGDEQYF
NA TRBJ2-5 TRBV7-7 NA TGTGCTAGCAGCTCGATCGGGTCGCCCCAAGAGACCCAGTACTTC CASSSIGSPQETQYF
NA TRBJ2-1 TRBV5-1 TRBD1 TGCGCCAGCAGCCTGGGACAGGAGGGCGATGAGCAGTTCTTC CASSLGQEGDEQFF
NA TRBJ2-5 TRBV7-7 TRBD2 TGTGCTAGCAGCCGGAGCTGGGCACTAGCGGGAGGAGAGACCCAGTACTTC CASSRSWALAGGETQYF
NA TRBJ2-5 TRBV7-7 TRBD1 TGTGCTAGCAGCTTAGGGGCCGGGACAGCCGGCCAAGAGACCCAGTACTTC CASSLGAGTAGQETQYF
NA TRBJ2-4 TRBV6-6 NA TGTGCCAGCAGTAACGCAGGGTCCAAAAACATTCAGTACTTC CASSNAGSKNIQYF
NA TRBJ2-7 TRBV6-5 NA TGTGCCAGCAGTAACCCCGGACGGGACTACGAGCAGTACTTC CASSNPGRDYEQYF
NA TRBJ1-3 TRBV5-1 NA TGCGCCAGCAGCTTGGGACAAGGGGGAAACACCATATATTTT CASSLGQGGNTIYF